This T cell receptor beta chain emerged from a study of T cell repertoires in cytomegalovirus infection. V dropped 2 bases and J dropped 6 bases, with 8 bases sitting between them. There are 12 residues in the CDR3. Germline lookup yields CDR1 SGHVS and CDR2 FNYEAQ. This clonotype was detected only a few times. The antigen is unknown. One entry per CDR3 protein results from TCRdb running MiXCR on the reads. The sample comprises 75,000 to 95,000 distinct CDR3 sequences, around half of which are singletons, and 80% to 95% rests with the top ten. The sequence came from a human donor in good health (CMV status not recorded). Some clones in this sample may be carry-over from other donors' samples. Source: CD8+ T cells from cultured PBMCs, taken from culture after CMV antigen stimulation. V is TRBV7-6 and J is TRBJ2-7, with D maybe TRBD2 (5 bases). Here the CDR3 reads CASSLRGLEQYF. The CDR3, as DNA: TGTGCCAGCAGCTTAAGAGGGCTCGAGCAGTACTTC. Complete variable domain (other parts from reference TRBV7-6 and TRBJ2-7): GAGVSQSPRYKVTKRGQDVALRCDPISGHVSLYWYRQALGQGPEFLTYFNYEAQQDKSGLPNDRFSAERPEGSISTLTIQRTEQRDSAMYRCASSLRGLEQYFGPGTRLTVT.